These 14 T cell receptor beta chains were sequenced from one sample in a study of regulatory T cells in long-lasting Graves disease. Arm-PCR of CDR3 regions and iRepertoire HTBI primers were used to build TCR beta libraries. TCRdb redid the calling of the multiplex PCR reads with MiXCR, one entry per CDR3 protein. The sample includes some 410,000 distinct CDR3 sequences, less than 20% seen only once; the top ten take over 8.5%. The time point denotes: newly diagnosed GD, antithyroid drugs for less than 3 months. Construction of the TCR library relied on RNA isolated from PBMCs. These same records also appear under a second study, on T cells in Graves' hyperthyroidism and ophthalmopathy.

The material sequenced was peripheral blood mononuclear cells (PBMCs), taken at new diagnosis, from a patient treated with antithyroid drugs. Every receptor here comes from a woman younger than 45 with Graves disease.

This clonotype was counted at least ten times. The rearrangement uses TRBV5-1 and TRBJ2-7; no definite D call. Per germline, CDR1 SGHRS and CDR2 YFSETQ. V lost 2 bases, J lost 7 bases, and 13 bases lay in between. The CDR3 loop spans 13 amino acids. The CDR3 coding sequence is TGCGCCAGCAGCTTAACCGAACCAACTGAGCAGTACTTC. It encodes CASSLTEPTEQYF.

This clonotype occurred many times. CDR3 in amino acids: CASTPGGNTEAFF. In DNA, the CDR3 is TGTGCCAGCACCCCTGGAGGAAACACTGAAGCTTTCTTT. This rearrangement joins TRBV6-1 to TRBJ1-1; D gene unclear. Between the trimmed V and J ends, which lost 7 bases and 2 bases, there was a span of 11 bases. CDR3 length equals 13 residues. Germline V CDR1 and CDR2: MNHNS, SASEGT.

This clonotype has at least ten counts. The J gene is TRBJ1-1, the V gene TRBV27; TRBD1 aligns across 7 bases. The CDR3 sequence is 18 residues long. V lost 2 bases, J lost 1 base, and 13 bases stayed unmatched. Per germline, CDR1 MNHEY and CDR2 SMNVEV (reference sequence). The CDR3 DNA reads TGTGCCAGCAGTTTAAGTATCGGGACAGTTATTCGGAACACTGAAGCTTTCTTT. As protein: CASSLSIGTVIRNTEAFF.

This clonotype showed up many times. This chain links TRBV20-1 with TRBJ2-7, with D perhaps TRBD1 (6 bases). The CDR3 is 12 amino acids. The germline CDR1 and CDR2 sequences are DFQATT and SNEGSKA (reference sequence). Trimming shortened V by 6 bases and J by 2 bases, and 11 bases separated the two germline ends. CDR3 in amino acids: CSAQGQTYEQYF. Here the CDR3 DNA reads TGCAGTGCCCAAGGACAGACCTACGAGCAGTACTTC.

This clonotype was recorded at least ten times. CDR3 loop: CASSQVRGRQPQHF. The CDR3 DNA follows: TGTGCCAGCAGCCAAGTACGAGGGCGGCAGCCCCAGCATTTT. The V call is TRBV3-1, the J call TRBJ1-5; D not certain. CDR1 and CDR2 from the germline V gene are LGHDT and YNNKEL (reference sequence). With 1 base removed from V and 7 bases from J, the gap between germline ends came to 11 bases. This CDR3 spans 14 amino acids.

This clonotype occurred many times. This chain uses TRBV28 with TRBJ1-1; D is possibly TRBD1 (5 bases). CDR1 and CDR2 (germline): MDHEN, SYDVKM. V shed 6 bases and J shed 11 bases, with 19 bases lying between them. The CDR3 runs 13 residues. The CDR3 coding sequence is TGTGCCAGCAGCCCCCGGGACCCGCGTAGGGCTTTCTTT. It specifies CASSPRDPRRAFF.

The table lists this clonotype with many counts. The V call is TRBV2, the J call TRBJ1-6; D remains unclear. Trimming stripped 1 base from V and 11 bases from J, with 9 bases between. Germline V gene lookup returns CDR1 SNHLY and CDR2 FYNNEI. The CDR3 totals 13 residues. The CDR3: CASSEDISTPLHF. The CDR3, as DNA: TGTGCCAGCAGTGAAGACATTTCGACACCCCTCCACTTT. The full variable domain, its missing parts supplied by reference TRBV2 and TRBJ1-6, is EPEVTQTPSHQVTQMGQEVILRCVPISNHLYFYWYRQILGQKVEFLVSFYNNEISEKSEIFDDQFSVERPDGSNFTLKIRSTKLEDSAMYFCASSEDISTPLHFGNGTRLTVT.

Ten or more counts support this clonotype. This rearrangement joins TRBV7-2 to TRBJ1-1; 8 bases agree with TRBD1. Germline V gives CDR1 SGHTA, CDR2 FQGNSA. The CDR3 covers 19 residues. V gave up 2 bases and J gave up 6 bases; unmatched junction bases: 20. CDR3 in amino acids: CASSLPVRGQGASRSEAFF. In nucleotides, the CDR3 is TGTGCCAGCAGCTTACCCGTCAGGGGGCAGGGGGCAAGTAGGTCTGAAGCTTTCTTT.

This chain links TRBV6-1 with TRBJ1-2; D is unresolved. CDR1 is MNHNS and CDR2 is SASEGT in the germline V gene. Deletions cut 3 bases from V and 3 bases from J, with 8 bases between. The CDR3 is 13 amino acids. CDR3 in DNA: TGTGCCAGCAGTGACCGGGATTACTATGGCTACACCTTC. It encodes CASSDRDYYGYTF.

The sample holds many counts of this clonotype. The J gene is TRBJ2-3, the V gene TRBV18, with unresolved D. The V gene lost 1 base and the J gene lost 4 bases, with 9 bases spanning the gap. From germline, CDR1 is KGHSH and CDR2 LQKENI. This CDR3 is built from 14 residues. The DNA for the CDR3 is TGTGCCAGCTCACCACGGACCGGGCCAGATACGCAGTATTTT. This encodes CASSPRTGPDTQYF.

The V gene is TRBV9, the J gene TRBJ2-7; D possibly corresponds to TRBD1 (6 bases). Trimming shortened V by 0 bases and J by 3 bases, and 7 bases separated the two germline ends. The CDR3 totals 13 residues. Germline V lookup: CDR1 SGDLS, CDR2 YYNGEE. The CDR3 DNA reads TGTGCCAGCAGCGTAGGGGACAACTACGAGCAGTACTTC. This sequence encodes CASSVGDNYEQYF. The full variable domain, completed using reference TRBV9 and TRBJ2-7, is DSGVTQTPKHLITATGQRVTLRCSPRSGDLSVYWYQQSLDQGLQFLIQYYNGEERAKGNILERFSAQQFPDLHSELNLSSLELGDSALYFCASSVGDNYEQYFGPGTRLTVT.

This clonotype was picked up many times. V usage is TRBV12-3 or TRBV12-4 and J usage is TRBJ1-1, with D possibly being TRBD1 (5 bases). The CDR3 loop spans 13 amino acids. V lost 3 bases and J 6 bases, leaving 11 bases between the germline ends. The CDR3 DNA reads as TGTGCCAGCAGTTTTGCTGGGGGGGCTGAAGCTTTCTTT. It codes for CASSFAGGAEAFF.

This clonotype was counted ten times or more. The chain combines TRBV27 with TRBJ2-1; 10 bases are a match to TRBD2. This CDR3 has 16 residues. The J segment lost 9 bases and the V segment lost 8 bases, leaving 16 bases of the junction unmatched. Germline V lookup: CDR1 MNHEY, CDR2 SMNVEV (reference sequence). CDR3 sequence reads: CASWDNGLAALGEQFF. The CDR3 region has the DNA TGTGCCAGCTGGGACAACGGACTAGCGGCTTTAGGTGAGCAGTTCTTC.

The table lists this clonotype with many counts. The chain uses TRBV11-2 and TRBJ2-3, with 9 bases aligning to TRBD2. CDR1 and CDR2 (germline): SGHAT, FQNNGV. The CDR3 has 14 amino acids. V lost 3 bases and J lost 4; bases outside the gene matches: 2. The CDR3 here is CASSFLAGSDTQYF. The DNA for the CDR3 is TGTGCCAGCAGCTTCCTAGCGGGATCAGATACGCAGTATTTT. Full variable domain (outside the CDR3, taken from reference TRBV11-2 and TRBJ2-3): EAGVAQSPRYKIIEKRQSVAFWCNPISGHATLYWYQQILGQGPKLLIQFQNNGVVDDSQLPKDRFSAERLKGVDSTLKIQPAKLEDSAVYLCASSFLAGSDTQYFGPGTRLTVL.